This T cell receptor (beta chain) was profiled in a study of T cell repertoires in cytomegalovirus infection (dated by TCRdb to about 2019). Some background on the complete study: The HLA type of each donor mattered for the analysis, because public TCR beta signatures pointed to carriage of CMV infection along with the matching HLA type. Study-level results and caveats: The ex vivo response was dominated by HLA-C-restricted CMV-specific TCR beta clonotypes, which also provided the single most frequent clonotype in two of eight donors. Cumulative frequency of public TCR beta family members discriminated carriers of CMV infection plus the relevant HLA type in this cohort and an independent roughly 330-donor cohort.

This clonotype was counted many times. The target of this receptor is not known. Base qualities are not at hand, and no much larger clone is one base apart. The sequencer was an Illumina HiSeq 1500. The public reads were run again by TCRdb, first through fastp at Q25 and then through MiXCR, and only productive beta chains were kept. Records with the same CDR3 protein are collapsed into one entry carrying the most frequent genes and DNA. The sample yields hundreds of thousands of distinct CDR3 sequences; over 9% were counted once. The ten largest make up 9.5% to 13% of the sample. V is pared back by 7 bases and J by 2 bases, with 17 bases lying between the germline termini. Reading the germline V gene gives CDR1 SGHVS and CDR2 FQNEAQ. The CDR3 contains 16 residues, cysteine and phenylalanine counted. Only the CDR3 region is kept as DNA, spanning 48 bases read in frame from base 1.

This receptor chain uses TRBV7-8 and TRBJ2-2; the D segment cannot be called with confidence. The TCR sequence derives from a human donor in good health (CMV status not recorded). Some clones in this sample may be carry-over from other donors' samples. Input material: PBMCs. The nucleotide sequence reads as follows: TGTGCCAGCACCCCTTTCGGGTCTTCTAACACCGGGGAGCTGTTTTTT. It encodes CASTPFGSSNTGELFF.